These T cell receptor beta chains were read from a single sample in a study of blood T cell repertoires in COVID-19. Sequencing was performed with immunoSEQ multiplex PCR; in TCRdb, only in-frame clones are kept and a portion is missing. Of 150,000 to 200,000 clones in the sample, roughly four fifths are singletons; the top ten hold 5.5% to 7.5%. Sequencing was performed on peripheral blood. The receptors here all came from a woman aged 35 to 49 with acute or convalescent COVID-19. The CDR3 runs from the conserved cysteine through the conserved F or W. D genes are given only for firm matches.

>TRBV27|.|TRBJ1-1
CASSPRGGRMNTEAFF
TGTGCCAGCAGTCCTCGCGGAGGGCGGATGAACACTGAAGCTTTCTTT
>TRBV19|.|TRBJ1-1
CASSLARPTSSEAFF
TGTGCCAGTAGTCTCGCTCGCCCCACCAGTTCTGAAGCTTTCTTT
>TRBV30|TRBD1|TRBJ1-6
CAWSVVQGGYSPLHF
TGTGCCTGGAGTGTCGTTCAAGGGGGCTATTCACCCCTCCACTTT
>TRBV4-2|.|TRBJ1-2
CASSQPTEMRGYTF
TGTGCCAGCAGCCAACCGACGGAAATGCGGGGCTACACCTTC
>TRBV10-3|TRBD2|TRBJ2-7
CATKREVNEQYF
TGTGCCACAAAGCGGGAGGTCAACGAGCAGTACTTC
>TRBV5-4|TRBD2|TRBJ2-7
CASSVVGTSGNEQYF
TGTGCCAGCAGCGTAGTCGGGACTAGCGGGAACGAGCAGTACTTC
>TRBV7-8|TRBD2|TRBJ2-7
CASSQGLAGHEQYF
TGTGCCAGCAGCCAGGGACTAGCGGGCCACGAGCAGTACTTC
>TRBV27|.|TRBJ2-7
CASSLYSGSYEQYF
TGTGCCAGCAGTTTATACAGCGGTTCCTACGAGCAGTACTTC
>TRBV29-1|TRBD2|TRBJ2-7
CSVDASGDSYEQYF
TGCAGCGTTGATGCTAGCGGAGACTCCTACGAGCAGTACTTC
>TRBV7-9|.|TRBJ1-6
CASSPPDSWANSPLHF
TGTGCCAGCAGCCCCCCCGATTCGTGGGCTAATTCACCCCTCCACTTT
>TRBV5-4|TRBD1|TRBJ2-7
CASSSSGTGVYEQYF
TGTGCCAGCAGCTCCTCCGGGACAGGGGTCTACGAGCAGTACTTC
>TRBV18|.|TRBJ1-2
CASSKNRETEMDGYTF
TGTGCCAGCTCAAAGAACAGGGAAACGGAGATGGATGGCTACACCTTC
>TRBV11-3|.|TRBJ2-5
CASSRSPTETQYF
TGTGCCAGCAGCCGTAGTCCCACGGAGACCCAGTACTTC
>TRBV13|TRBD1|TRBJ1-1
CASSWNRGDTEAFF
TGTGCCAGCAGCTGGAACAGGGGTGACACTGAAGCTTTCTTT
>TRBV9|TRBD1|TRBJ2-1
CASSEAGTGYNEQFF
TGTGCCAGCAGCGAGGCGGGGACAGGCTACAATGAGCAGTTCTTC
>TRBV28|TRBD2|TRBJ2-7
CASRPTLAGATYEQYF
TGTGCCAGCAGACCCACACTAGCGGGAGCTACCTACGAGCAGTACTTC
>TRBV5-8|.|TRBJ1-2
CASSSGLLRGYGYTF
TGTGCCAGCAGCTCCGGACTCTTGAGAGGCTATGGCTACACCTTC